The source of this T cell receptor (beta chain) is a study of regulatory T cells in long-lasting Graves disease. As for the study in general: Over-5-year antithyroid drug use with positive TSH receptor antibodies defined persistent Graves' disease in the study.

With iRepertoire HTBI primers and Arm-PCR of CDR3 regions, TCR beta libraries were built. TCRdb redid the calling of the multiplex PCR reads with MiXCR, one entry per CDR3 protein. The sample includes more than 350,000 distinct CDR3 sequences, approximately 22% of them seen just once. About this clonotype: What it recognizes is unknown. An end of the junction does not agree with germline; a read error may underlie this.

Study-wide findings and caveats: Relative to new patients (under 1,000), persistent patients exhibited greater sharing of public clonotypes (around 2,700). Newly diagnosed Graves' patients exceeded persistent ones in TCR diversity. Persistent disease exhibited a predilection for TRBV28, TRBJ1-2 and TRBJ2-5.

Time point given: persistent/refractory GD, antithyroid drugs over 5 years with positive TRAb. PBMCs provided the RNA from which the TCR library was made. The CDR3 is 8 amino acids. From germline, CDR1 is DFQATT and CDR2 SNEGSKA (reference sequence). The sequence came from a female donor with Graves disease. This specimen was peripheral blood mononuclear cells (PBMCs), taken when the disease was refractory, from a patient treated with antithyroid drugs. J is TRBJ2-7 and V is TRBV20-1; perhaps D is TRBD1 or TRBD2 (5 bases each). CDR3 region: CSAKGRKF. The CDR3 coding sequence is TGCAGTGCTAAGGGACGCAAATTC.